The 6 T cell receptor beta chains given below trace back to one sample, sequenced in a study of T cell repertoires in cytomegalovirus infection. MiXCR, run by TCRdb on the reads, gives a single entry per CDR3 protein. The sample has hundreds of thousands of distinct CDR3 sequences, around 24% seen once; the top ten hold less than 9.5%. Sequences were obtained from CD8+ T cells from PBMCs. Receptor source: a human donor in good health (CMV status not recorded). Some clones in this sample may be carry-over from other donors' samples.

CDR3 sequence reads: CASSYLDITYNEQFF. CDR3 sequence (DNA): TGTGCCAGCAGTTACTTGGACATTACCTACAATGAGCAGTTCTTC. The chain has TRBV6-2 or TRBV6-3 and TRBJ2-1; D is possibly TRBD1 (5 bases). CDR3 length equals 15 residues. Trimming took off 1 base at V and 2 bases at J, with 9 bases between the two ends. Germline CDR1 reads MNHEY; CDR2 reads SVGEGT.

The chain combines TRBV6-8 with TRBJ1-6; 9 bases map to TRBD1. From germline, CDR1 is MNHGY and CDR2 SAAAGT. Losses at the gene ends were 8 bases for V and 7 bases for J; bases not matched to a gene: 3. The CDR3 is 13 residues long. The CDR3 spells CASLGQGNSPLHF. The CDR3 DNA follows: TGTGCCAGCCTGGGACAGGGAAATTCACCCCTCCACTTT.

This clonotype was seen a few times. A read error is possible here, since a much larger clone lies one base away. V is TRBV7-2 and J is TRBJ1-2; D possibly corresponds to TRBD1 (6 bases). V lost 4 bases and J 4 bases, leaving 19 bases between the germline ends. Looked up from germline, CDR1 is SGHTA and CDR2 is FQGNSA. The CDR3 consists of 16 residues. CDR3 DNA: TGTGCCAGCAGCTCTACCCTCCAGGACAGCCTCTATGGCTACACCTTC. It encodes CASSSTLQDSLYGYTF.

This clonotype appeared a few times. The J gene is TRBJ2-3, the V gene TRBV7-9; D call uncertain. Germline V gene sequence: CDR1 SEHNR, CDR2 FQNEAQ (reference sequence). The CDR3 is made up of 14 amino acids. Between the trimmed V and J ends, which lost 3 bases and 1 base, there was a span of 8 bases. This CDR3 reads CASSFPPGTDTQYF. DNA of the CDR3: TGTGCCAGCAGCTTCCCCCCAGGCACAGATACGCAGTATTTT. Full variable domain (outside the CDR3, taken from reference TRBV7-9 and TRBJ2-3): DTGVSQNPRHKITKRGQNVTFRCDPISEHNRLYWYRQTLGQGPEFLTYFQNEAQLEKSRLLSDRFSAERPKGSFSTLEIQRTEQGDSAMYLCASSFPPGTDTQYFGPGTRLTVL.

This clonotype was observed a few times. The chain joins TRBV9 to TRBJ2-1; D not resolved. The CDR3 sequence is 14 residues long. V was shortened by 0 bases and J by 0 bases, with 4 bases between the two germline ends. Germline V gives CDR1 SGDLS, CDR2 YYNGEE. The CDR3 loop reads CASSVVSSYNEQFF. CDR3 nucleotides: TGTGCCAGCAGCGTAGTGTCCTCCTACAATGAGCAGTTCTTC.

The V gene is TRBV25-1, the J gene TRBJ1-1; no clear D gene. V gave up 4 bases and J gave up 8 bases, with 11 bases separating them. Looked up from germline, CDR1 is MGHDK and CDR2 is SYGVNS. The CDR3 consists of 12 residues. Written as DNA, the CDR3 is TGTGCCAGCAGTGTCGGCAGTTTGGAAGCTTTCTTT. Residues: CASSVGSLEAFF.